Shown below are 24 T cell receptor beta chains from a single sample sequenced in a study of PD-L1 blockade in urothelial cancer. TCRdb's table, derived via immunoSEQ multiplex PCR, lists solely in-frame clones and lacks some. This table holds roughly 39,000 clones, around 89% found once. The sample was PBMCs, taken around atezolizumab (anti-PD-L1) treatment. All receptors derive from a man aged 60 to 75 with urothelial cancer.

The chain joins TRBV6-1 to TRBJ2-5, with 8 bases that match TRBD2. CDR3 length: 19 amino acids. The germline V gene encodes CDR1 MNHNS and CDR2 SASEGT. Trimming took 2 bases from V and 1 from J; bases not matched to a gene: 15. Written as DNA, the CDR3 is TGTGCCAGCAGTGAAAGTATGTTGCTGGCTAGCGGGTTCCAAGAGACCCAGTACTTC. Its protein is CASSESMLLASGFQETQYF.

The CDR3 bases are TGTGCCAGTAGTATGACTAGGGACTCCTACGAGCAGTACTTC. As protein: CASSMTRDSYEQYF. This chain uses TRBV19 with TRBJ2-7; tentatively, D is TRBD2 (6 bases). Trimming took 3 bases from V and 0 from J, leaving 9 bases between them. The CDR3 length is 14 residues. Germline assignment: CDR1 LNHDA and CDR2 SQIVND (reference sequence).

This chain links TRBV27 with TRBJ2-7; 10 bases agree with TRBD1. The V gene's germline CDR1 is MNHEY and CDR2 SMNVEV (reference sequence). This CDR3 is 14 amino acids long. With V trimmed by 2 bases and J by 2 bases, 0 bases remained unmatched. The CDR3 DNA reads TGTGCCAGCAGTTTAGACAGGGGGCCCTACGAGCAGTACTTC. It codes for CASSLDRGPYEQYF.

The CDR3 sequence: CATLKAGVGGETQYF. The DNA of the CDR3 is TGCGCCACCCTGAAGGCGGGAGTGGGGGGAGAGACCCAGTACTTC. This chain uses TRBV10-2 with TRBJ2-5, with 7 nucleotides matching TRBD2. Trimming cost V 10 bases and J 4 bases; bases outside gene matches: 15. The germline CDR1 and CDR2 sequences are WSHSY and SAAADI. This CDR3 comprises 15 residues.

The chain joins TRBV19 to TRBJ2-1; D is possibly TRBD2 (5 bases). The CDR3 contains 16 residues. Germline assignment: CDR1 LNHDA and CDR2 SQIVND (reference sequence). V was shortened by 6 bases and J by 8 bases, with 23 bases between the two germline ends. In DNA form, the CDR3 reads TGTGCCAGTAGCCCGATCCGGGCCCCGGGGTTGGATGAGCAGTTCTTC. Its translation: CASSPIRAPGLDEQFF.

The CDR3 bases are TGTGCCAGCAGCCCCCCCGGGACAGGGTCTGGAGAGACCCAGTACTTC. Translating it yields CASSPPGTGSGETQYF. V usage is TRBV7-9 and J usage is TRBJ2-5; 9 nucleotides line up with TRBD1. This CDR3 has 16 amino acids. The germline gives CDR1 SEHNR, CDR2 FQNEAQ (reference sequence). V trimming: 5 bases; J trimming: 4 bases; junction bases outside the gene matches: 11.

The CDR3 nucleotides are TGTGCCAGTAGACCCCAGGACAGAAGAGATAGAAACACCATATATTTT. Translation: CASRPQDRRDRNTIYF. This sequence joins TRBV19 and TRBJ1-3; possible D gene TRBD1, 6 bases. V lost 6 bases to trimming and J lost 5 bases, with 20 bases between them. The germline V gene encodes CDR1 LNHDA and CDR2 SQIVND (reference sequence). This CDR3 has 16 amino acids.

This clone was seen only once. The chain carries TRBV14 and TRBJ2-1; D unresolved. The germline CDR1 and CDR2 sequences are SGHDN and FVKESK. V was shortened by 0 bases and J by 10 bases, with 13 bases between the two germline ends. The CDR3 length is 14 residues. CDR3 coding DNA: TGTGCCAGCAGCCAAGACCTTACCTACGGGGAGCAGTTCTTC. Its translation: CASSQDLTYGEQFF.

The chain combines TRBV6-4 with TRBJ1-5, with a possible D match to TRBD1 (6 bases). The CDR3 extends over 13 amino acids. CDR1 and CDR2 (germline): MRHNA, SNTAGT. Trimming pared 4 bases from V and 5 bases from J, leaving 9 bases between. CDR3 nucleotide sequence: TGTGCCAGCAGTGTCAGGGGCGATCAGCCCCAGCATTTT. This codes for CASSVRGDQPQHF.

The J gene is TRBJ1-1, the V gene TRBV2; 7 bases are a match to TRBD1. CDR1 is SNHLY, CDR2 FYNNEI, per germline. There are 14 residues in the CDR3. J lost 4 bases, V lost 6 bases, and 8 bases had no gene match. CDR3 in amino acids: CASRLQGQSTEAFF. CDR3 DNA: TGTGCCAGCAGGTTACAGGGGCAGAGCACTGAAGCTTTCTTT.

V usage is TRBV10-3 and J usage is TRBJ2-2; 11 nucleotides agree with TRBD2. V trimming: 8 bases; J trimming: 4 bases; junction bases outside the gene matches: 6. The CDR3 sequence is 15 residues long. The germline CDR1 and CDR2 sequences are ENHRY and SYGVKD. The CDR3 loop reads CAIRTSGSFTGELFF. The CDR3 DNA is TGTGCCATCCGTACTAGCGGGAGTTTCACCGGGGAGCTGTTTTTT.

This chain connects TRBV28 to TRBJ1-2, with 9 positions matching TRBD1. From germline, CDR1 is MDHEN and CDR2 SYDVKM. The CDR3 loop spans 16 amino acids. V shed 3 bases and J 1 base; nucleotides not matched to a gene: 6. The DNA of the CDR3 is TGTGCCAGCAGTTTCTACAGGGGGCTTAGTAACTATGGCTACACCTTC. The encoded protein is CASSFYRGLSNYGYTF.

The CDR3 region has the DNA TGTGCCAGCAGCTTGGGGACAGGGTCCTCTAACTATGGCTACACCTTC. Translating gives CASSLGTGSSNYGYTF. The V and J genes are TRBV5-6 and TRBJ1-2; 8 nucleotides align to TRBD1. CDR1 is SGHDT, CDR2 YYEEEE, per germline. This CDR3 contains 16 residues. V lost 0 bases, J lost 0 bases, and 4 bases stayed unmatched.

This chain uses TRBV6-1 with TRBJ2-3; 8 bases agree with TRBD2. The germline gives CDR1 MNHNS, CDR2 SASEGT. V was clipped by 4 bases and J by 2 bases; unmatched bases: 11. The CDR3 extends over 17 amino acids. CDR3 DNA sequence: TGTGCCAGCAGTGGAACCCCCAGCGGGAGTACCACAGATACGCAGTATTTT. Amino acids: CASSGTPSGSTTDTQYF.

V is TRBV5-4 and J is TRBJ2-5, with D possibly matching TRBD2 (5 bases). Germline V gives CDR1 SGHNT, CDR2 YYREEE (reference sequence). V lost 1 base and J 5 bases, leaving 15 bases between the germline ends. This CDR3 region has 15 residues. The chain's CDR3 is CASSLTYTSRETQYF. DNA for the CDR3: TGTGCCAGCAGCTTGACTTATACTAGTAGGGAGACCCAGTACTTC.

The chain carries TRBV5-6 and TRBJ2-7; TRBD2 matches 13 bases. Unmatched junction bases numbered 3, after V lost 1 base and J lost 2 bases. Germline assignment: CDR1 SGHDT and CDR2 YYEEEE. The CDR3 spans 16 residues. The CDR3 region is CASSLYGTSGTYEQYF. In DNA, the CDR3 is TGTGCCAGCAGCTTGTATGGGACTAGCGGGACCTACGAGCAGTACTTC.

CDR3 region: CASSFGPGGESQPQHF. The CDR3 DNA is TGCGCCAGCAGCTTCGGACCAGGGGGCGAGAGTCAGCCCCAGCATTTT. The chain joins TRBV5-1 to TRBJ1-5; 8 nucleotides match TRBD1. Germline CDR1 is SGHRS and CDR2 is YFSETQ. CDR3 length equals 16 residues. Germline trimming cut 2 bases from V and 6 bases from J; bases unmatched to any gene: 10. Full variable domain (rest looked up from reference TRBV5-1 and TRBJ1-5): KAGVTQTPRYLIKTRGQQVTLSCSPISGHRSVSWYQQTPGQGLQFLFEYFSETQRNKGNFPGRFSGRQFSNSRSEMNVSTLELGDSALYLCASSFGPGGESQPQHFGDGTRLSIL.

The chain couples TRBV7-2 to TRBJ1-4; D is unclear. The V gene lost 1 base and the J gene lost 15 bases, with 12 bases spanning the gap. The germline CDR1 and CDR2 sequences are SGHTA and FQGNSA. This CDR3 region has 12 residues. The CDR3 DNA reads as TGTGCCAGCAGCTTAGGATCCAAACAATTGTTTTTT. Its translation: CASSLGSKQLFF.

The CDR3, as DNA: TGTGCCAGCTCTGGACTAGTTAGCAATGAGCAGTTCTTC. Protein product: CASSGLVSNEQFF. The gene calls are TRBV19 and TRBJ2-1; the match to TRBD2 covers 7 bases. The CDR3 length is 13 residues. Trimming removed 9 bases from V and 6 bases from J; junction bases left unmatched: 8. CDR1 is LNHDA, CDR2 SQIVND, per germline (reference sequence).

The chain uses TRBV6-6 and TRBJ1-1; TRBD1 agrees at 9 bases. Germline values: CDR1 MNHNY, CDR2 SVGAGI (reference sequence). J lost 6 bases, V lost 5 bases, and 10 bases had no gene match. The CDR3 is made up of 15 amino acids. The CDR3 region has the DNA TGTGCCAGCAGTACCCGAGACAGGGGGATTTCTGAAGCTTTCTTT. Amino acid sequence: CASSTRDRGISEAFF.

The chain joins TRBV19 to TRBJ2-7; the match to TRBD2 covers 8 bases. The V and J ends lost 7 bases and 0 bases, in that order; junction bases with no gene match: 8. Germline CDR1 is LNHDA and CDR2 is SQIVND (reference sequence). The length of the CDR3 is 15 residues. The CDR3 protein is CASTPGTSVSYEQYF. CDR3 bases: TGTGCCAGTACTCCCGGGACTAGTGTCTCCTACGAGCAGTACTTC.

J is TRBJ2-7 and V is TRBV6-1, with TRBD1 identical over 9 bases. CDR1 MNHNS and CDR2 SASEGT come from the germline V gene. Trimming cost V 5 bases and J 2 bases; bases outside gene matches: 4. The CDR3 spans 14 residues. CDR3 DNA sequence: TGTGCCAGCAGTACAGGGGGCCAGACCTACGAGCAGTACTTC. Protein sequence: CASSTGGQTYEQYF.

The J gene is TRBJ2-3, the V gene TRBV9, with TRBD2 matching over 14 bases. This CDR3 region has 16 residues. Germline CDR1 is SGDLS and CDR2 is YYNGEE. J was trimmed by 6 bases and V by 4 bases; bases with no gene match: 7. The CDR3 sequence: CASSLRLAGGLDTQYF. In nucleotides, the CDR3 is TGTGCCAGCAGCCTACGACTAGCGGGGGGGCTCGATACGCAGTATTTT.

The J gene is TRBJ1-1, the V gene TRBV6-6; D possibly corresponds to TRBD1 (5 bases). This CDR3 comprises 15 residues. Germline assignment: CDR1 MNHNY and CDR2 SVGAGI (reference sequence). Trimming removed 3 bases from V and 5 bases from J, with 16 bases in between. The CDR3 loop is CASSYPGGEGTEAFF. CDR3 coding DNA: TGTGCCAGCAGTTATCCAGGAGGGGAGGGAACTGAAGCTTTCTTT.